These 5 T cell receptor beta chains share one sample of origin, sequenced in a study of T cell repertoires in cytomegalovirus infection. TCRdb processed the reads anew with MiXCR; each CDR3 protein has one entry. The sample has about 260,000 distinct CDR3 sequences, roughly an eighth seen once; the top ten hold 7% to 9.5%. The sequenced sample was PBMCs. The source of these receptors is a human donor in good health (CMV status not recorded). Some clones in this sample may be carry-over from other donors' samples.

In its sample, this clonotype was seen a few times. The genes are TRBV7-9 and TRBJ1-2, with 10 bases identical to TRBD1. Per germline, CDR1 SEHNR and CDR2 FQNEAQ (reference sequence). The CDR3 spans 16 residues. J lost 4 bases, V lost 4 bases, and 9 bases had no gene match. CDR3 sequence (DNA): TGTGCCAGCAGCTCCCCCTCCGGGACAGGGGCCTATGGCTACACCTTC. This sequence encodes CASSSPSGTGAYGYTF.

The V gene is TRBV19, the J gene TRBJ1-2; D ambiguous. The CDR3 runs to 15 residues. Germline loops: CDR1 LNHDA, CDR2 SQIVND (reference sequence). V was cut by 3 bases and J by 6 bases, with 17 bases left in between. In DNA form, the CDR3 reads TGTGCCAGTAGTATTGTCGGCGGACGAAAGAATGGCTACACCTTC. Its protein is CASSIVGGRKNGYTF. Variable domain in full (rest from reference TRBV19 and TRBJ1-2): DGGITQSPKYLFRKEGQNVTLSCEQNLNHDAMYWYRQDPGQGLRLIYYSQIVNDFQKGDIAEGYSVSREKKESFPLTVTSAQKNPTAFYLCASSIVGGRKNGYTFGSGTRLTVV.

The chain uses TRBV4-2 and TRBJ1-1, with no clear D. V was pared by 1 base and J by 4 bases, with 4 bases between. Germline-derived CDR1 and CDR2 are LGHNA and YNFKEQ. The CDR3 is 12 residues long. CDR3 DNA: TGTGCCAGCAGCCAAGTTCCCACTGAAGCTTTCTTT. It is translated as CASSQVPTEAFF.

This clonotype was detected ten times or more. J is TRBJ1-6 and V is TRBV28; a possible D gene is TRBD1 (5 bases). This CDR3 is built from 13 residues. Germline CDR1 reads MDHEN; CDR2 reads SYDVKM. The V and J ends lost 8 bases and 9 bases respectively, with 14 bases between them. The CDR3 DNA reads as TGTGCCAGCCAAACGGGGGGGGGTTCACCCCTCCACTTT. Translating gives CASQTGGGSPLHF.

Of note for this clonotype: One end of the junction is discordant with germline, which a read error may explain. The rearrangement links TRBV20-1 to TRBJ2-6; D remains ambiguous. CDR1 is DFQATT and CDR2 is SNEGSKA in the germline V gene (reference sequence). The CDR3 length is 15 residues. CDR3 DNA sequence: TGCAGTGCTAGAGATCGGTCTTCTGGGCCCAACGTCCTGACTTTC. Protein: CSARDRSSGPNVLTF.